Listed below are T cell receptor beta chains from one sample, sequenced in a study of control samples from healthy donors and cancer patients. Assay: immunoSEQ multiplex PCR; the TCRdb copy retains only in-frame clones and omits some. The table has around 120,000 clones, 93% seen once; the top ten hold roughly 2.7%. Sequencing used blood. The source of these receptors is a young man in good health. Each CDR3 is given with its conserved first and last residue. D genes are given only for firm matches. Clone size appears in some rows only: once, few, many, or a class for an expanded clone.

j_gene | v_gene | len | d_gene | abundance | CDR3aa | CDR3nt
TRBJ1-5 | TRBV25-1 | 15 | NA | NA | CASSESDHSNQPQHF | TGTGCCAGCAGTGAAAGTGACCATAGCAATCAGCCCCAGCATTTT
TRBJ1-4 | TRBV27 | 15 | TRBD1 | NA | CASSVDRGTNEKLFF | TGTGCCAGCAGTGTGGACAGGGGAACAAATGAAAAACTGTTTTTT
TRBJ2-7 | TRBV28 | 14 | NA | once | CASSFLQGIYEQYF | TGTGCCAGCAGTTTCCTACAGGGAATCTACGAGCAGTACTTC
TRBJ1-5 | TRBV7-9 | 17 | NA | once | CASSPAGQDPGNQPQHF | TGTGCCAGCAGCCCCGCTGGTCAGGACCCGGGCAATCAGCCCCAGCATTTT
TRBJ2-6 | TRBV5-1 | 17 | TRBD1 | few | CASSFIGTVSGANVLTF | TGCGCCAGCAGCTTCATAGGGACAGTCTCTGGGGCCAACGTCCTGACTTTC
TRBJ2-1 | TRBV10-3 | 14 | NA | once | CAPHGLTGMHEQFF | TGTGCCCCACACGGACTAACAGGGATGCATGAGCAGTTCTTC
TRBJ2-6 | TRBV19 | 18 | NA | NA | CASTYLRQASSGANVLTF | TGTGCCAGTACCTACCTACGACAGGCGAGCTCTGGGGCCAACGTCCTGACTTTC
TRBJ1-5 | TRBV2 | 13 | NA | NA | CASNRRSGQPQHF | TGTGCCAGCAATCGCAGATCGGGACAGCCCCAGCATTTT
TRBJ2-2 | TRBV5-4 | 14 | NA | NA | CASRRVGSTGELFF | TGTGCCAGCCGACGGGTGGGAAGCACCGGGGAGCTGTTTTTT
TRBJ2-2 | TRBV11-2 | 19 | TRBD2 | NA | CASSAATSGDFLNTGELFF | TGTGCCAGCAGCGCCGCCACTAGCGGGGACTTTTTGAACACCGGGGAGCTGTTTTTT
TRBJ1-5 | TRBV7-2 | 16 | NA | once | CASSPWDFYDPQPQHF | TGTGCCAGCAGCCCATGGGACTTCTATGACCCTCAGCCCCAGCATTTT
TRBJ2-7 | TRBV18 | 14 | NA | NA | CASSQQGLIREQYF | TGTGCCAGCTCACAGCAGGGTCTTATTAGGGAGCAGTACTTC
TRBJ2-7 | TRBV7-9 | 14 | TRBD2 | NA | CASSLGLAGAEQYF | TGTGCCAGCAGCTTAGGACTAGCGGGGGCCGAGCAGTACTTC
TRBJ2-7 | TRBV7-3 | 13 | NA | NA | CASSRQPSYEQYF | TGTGCCAGCAGCCGACAGCCCTCCTACGAGCAGTACTTC
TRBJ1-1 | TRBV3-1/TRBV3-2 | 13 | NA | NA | CASSRLLNTEAFF | TGTGCCAGCAGCCGACTGTTGAACACTGAAGCTTTCTTT
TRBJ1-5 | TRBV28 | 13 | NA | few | CASSLSSNQPQHF | TGTGCCAGCAGTTTAAGCAGCAATCAGCCCCAGCATTTT
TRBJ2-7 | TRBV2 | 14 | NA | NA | CASSDRAGDYEQYF | TGTGCCAGCAGTGACCGGGCAGGAGATTACGAGCAGTACTTC